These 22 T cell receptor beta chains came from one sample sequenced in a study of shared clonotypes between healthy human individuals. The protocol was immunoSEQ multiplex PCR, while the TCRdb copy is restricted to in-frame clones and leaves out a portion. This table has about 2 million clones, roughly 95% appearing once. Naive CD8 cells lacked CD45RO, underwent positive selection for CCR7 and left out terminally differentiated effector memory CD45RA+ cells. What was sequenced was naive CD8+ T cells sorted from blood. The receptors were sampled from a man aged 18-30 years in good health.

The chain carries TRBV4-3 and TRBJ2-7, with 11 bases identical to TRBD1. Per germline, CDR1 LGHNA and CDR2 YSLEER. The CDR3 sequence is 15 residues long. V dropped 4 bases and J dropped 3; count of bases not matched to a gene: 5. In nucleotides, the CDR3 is TGCGCCAGCAGCCCGGGACAGGGGGACCTCTACGAGCAGTACTTC. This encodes CASSPGQGDLYEQYF.

DNA for the CDR3: TGCAGCGTTGAAAAGGGTAACGGGGAGCTGTTTTTT. Translated, it gives CSVEKGNGELFF. The chain is built from TRBV29-1 and TRBJ2-2; unclear D gene. There are 12 residues in the CDR3. CDR1 is SQVTM and CDR2 is ANQGSEA in the germline V gene. V was shortened by 2 bases and J by 7 bases, with 8 bases between the two germline ends.

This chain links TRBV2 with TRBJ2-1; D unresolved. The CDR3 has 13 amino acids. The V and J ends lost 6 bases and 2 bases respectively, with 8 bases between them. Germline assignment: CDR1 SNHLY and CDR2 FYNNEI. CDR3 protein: CASSQTAYNEQFF. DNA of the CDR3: TGTGCCAGCAGCCAAACAGCCTACAATGAGCAGTTCTTC.

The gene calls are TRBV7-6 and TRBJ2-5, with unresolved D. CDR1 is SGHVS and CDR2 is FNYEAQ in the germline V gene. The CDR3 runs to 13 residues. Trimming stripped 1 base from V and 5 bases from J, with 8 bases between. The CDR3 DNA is TGTGCCAGCAGCTTAGACGGCGGCGAGACCCAGTACTTC. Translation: CASSLDGGETQYF.

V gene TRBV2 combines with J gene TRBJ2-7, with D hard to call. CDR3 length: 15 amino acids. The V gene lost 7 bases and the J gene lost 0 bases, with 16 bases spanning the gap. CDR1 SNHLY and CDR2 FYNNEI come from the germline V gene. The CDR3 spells CASILKRASSYEQYF. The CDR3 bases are TGTGCCAGCATTCTAAAAAGGGCCAGCTCCTACGAGCAGTACTTC.

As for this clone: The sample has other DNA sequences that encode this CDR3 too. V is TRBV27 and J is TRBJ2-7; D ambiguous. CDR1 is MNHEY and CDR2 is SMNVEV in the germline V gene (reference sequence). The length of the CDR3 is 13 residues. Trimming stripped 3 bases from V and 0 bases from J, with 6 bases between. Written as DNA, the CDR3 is TGTGCCAGCAGTTTCTCTAGCTCCTACGAGCAGTACTTC. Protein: CASSFSSSYEQYF.

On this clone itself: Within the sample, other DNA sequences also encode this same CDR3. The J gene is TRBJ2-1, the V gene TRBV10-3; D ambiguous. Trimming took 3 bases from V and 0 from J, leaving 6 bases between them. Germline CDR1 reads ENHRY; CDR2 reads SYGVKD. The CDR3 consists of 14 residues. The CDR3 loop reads CAISDRSSYNEQFF. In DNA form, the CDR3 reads TGTGCCATCAGTGATCGATCCTCCTACAATGAGCAGTTCTTC.

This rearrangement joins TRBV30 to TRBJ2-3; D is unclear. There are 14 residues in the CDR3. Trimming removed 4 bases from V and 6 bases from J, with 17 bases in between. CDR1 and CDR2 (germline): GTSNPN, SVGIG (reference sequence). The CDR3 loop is CAWNPREILDTQYF. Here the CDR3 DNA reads TGTGCCTGGAACCCACGAGAGATTTTGGATACGCAGTATTTT.

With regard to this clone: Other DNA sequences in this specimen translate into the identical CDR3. The CDR3 nucleotides are TGTGCCAGCAGTTTAGACAGGGTCAACGAGCAGTACTTC. Its protein is CASSLDRVNEQYF. The rearrangement joins TRBV27 to TRBJ2-7; 7 bases match TRBD1. V shed 2 bases and J 5 bases; nucleotides not matched to a gene: 3. There are 13 residues in the CDR3. Looked up from germline, CDR1 is MNHEY and CDR2 is SMNVEV (reference sequence).

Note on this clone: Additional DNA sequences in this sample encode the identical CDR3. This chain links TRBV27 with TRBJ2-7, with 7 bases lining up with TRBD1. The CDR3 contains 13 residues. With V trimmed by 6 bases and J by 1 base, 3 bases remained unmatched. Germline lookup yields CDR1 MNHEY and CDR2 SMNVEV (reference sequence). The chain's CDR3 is CASRPGGSYEQYF. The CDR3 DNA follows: TGTGCCAGCAGGCCAGGGGGATCCTACGAGCAGTACTTC.

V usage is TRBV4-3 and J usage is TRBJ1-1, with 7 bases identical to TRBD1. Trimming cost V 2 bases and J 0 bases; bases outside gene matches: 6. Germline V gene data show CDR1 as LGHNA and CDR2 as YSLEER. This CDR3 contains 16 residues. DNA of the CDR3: TGCGCCAGCAGCCAAAGCCCGGGACAGATGAACACTGAAGCTTTCTTT. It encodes CASSQSPGQMNTEAFF.

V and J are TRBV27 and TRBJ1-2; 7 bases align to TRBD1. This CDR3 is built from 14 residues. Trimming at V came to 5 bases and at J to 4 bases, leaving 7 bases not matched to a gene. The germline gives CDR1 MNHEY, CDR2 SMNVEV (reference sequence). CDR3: CASSLLGQSYGYTF. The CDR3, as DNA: TGTGCCAGCAGTCTATTGGGACAGTCCTATGGCTACACCTTC.

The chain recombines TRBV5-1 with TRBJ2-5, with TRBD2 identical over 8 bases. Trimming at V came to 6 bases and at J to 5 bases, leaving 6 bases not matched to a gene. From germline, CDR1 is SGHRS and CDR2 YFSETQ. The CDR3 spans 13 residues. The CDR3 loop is CASTGGEFETQYF. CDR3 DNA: TGCGCCAGCACCGGGGGGGAGTTCGAGACCCAGTACTTC.

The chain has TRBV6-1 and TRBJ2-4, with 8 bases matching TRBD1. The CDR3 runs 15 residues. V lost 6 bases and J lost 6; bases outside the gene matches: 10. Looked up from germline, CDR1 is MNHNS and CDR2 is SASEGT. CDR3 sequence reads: CASRGTGGERNIQYF. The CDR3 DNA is TGTGCCAGCAGAGGAACAGGGGGAGAGAGAAACATTCAGTACTTC.

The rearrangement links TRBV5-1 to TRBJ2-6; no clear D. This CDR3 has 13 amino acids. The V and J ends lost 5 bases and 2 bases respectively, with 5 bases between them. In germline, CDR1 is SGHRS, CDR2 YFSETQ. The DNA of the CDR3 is TGCGCCAGCAGTCCCCCTGGGGCCAACGTCCTGACTTTC. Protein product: CASSPPGANVLTF.

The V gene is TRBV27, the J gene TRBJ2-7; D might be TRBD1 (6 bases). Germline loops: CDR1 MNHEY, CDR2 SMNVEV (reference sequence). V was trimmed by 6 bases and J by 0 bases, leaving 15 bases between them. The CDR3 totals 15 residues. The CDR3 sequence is CASSPEDSSSYEQYF. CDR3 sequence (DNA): TGTGCCAGCAGCCCCGAGGACAGTAGCTCCTACGAGCAGTACTTC.

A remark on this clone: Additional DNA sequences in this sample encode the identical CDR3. The CDR3 bases are TGCGCCAGCAGCTTGGAGGGCAGCCCCTACGAGCAGTACTTC. It is translated as CASSLEGSPYEQYF. The rearrangement uses TRBV5-1 and TRBJ2-7; no clear D. The CDR3 is made up of 14 amino acids. Germline CDR1 SGHRS, CDR2 YFSETQ. V was shortened by 0 bases and J by 2 bases, with 9 bases between the two germline ends.

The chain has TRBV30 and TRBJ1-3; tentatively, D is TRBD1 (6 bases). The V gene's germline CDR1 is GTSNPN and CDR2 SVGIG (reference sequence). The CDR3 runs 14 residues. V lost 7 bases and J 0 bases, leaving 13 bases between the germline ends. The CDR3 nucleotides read TGTGCCTCGAGGACAGCGCACTCTGGAAACACCATATATTTT. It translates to CASRTAHSGNTIYF.

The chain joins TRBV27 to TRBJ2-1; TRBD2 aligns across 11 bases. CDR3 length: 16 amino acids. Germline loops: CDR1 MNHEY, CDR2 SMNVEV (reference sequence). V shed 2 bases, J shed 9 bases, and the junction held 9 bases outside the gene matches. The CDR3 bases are TGTGCCAGCAGTTTAAATAGCGGGGGGGCCCAGGGTGAGCAGTTCTTC. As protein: CASSLNSGGAQGEQFF.

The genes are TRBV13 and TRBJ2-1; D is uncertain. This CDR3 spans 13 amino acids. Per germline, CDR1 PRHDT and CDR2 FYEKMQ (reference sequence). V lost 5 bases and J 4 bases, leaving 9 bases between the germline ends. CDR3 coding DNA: TGTGCCAGCAGCCCTTCAGCATACAATGAGCAGTTCTTC. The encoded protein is CASSPSAYNEQFF.

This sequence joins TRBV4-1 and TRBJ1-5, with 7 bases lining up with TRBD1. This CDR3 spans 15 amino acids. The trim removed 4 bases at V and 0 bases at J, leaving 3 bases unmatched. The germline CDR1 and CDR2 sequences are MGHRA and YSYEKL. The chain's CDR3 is CASSRTGYSNQPQHF. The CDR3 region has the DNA TGCGCCAGCAGCCGGACAGGTTATAGCAATCAGCCCCAGCATTTT.

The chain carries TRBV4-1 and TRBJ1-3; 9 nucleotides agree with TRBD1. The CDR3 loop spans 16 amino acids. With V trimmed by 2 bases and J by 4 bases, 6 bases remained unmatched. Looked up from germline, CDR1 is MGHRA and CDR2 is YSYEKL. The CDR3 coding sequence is TGCGCCAGCAGCCAACCTGGGACAGGGTTCGGAAACACCATATATTTT. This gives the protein CASSQPGTGFGNTIYF.